The 10 T cell receptor beta chains presented below share a single source sample, sequenced in a study of blood T cell repertoires in COVID-19. Method: immunoSEQ multiplex PCR; TCRdb's copy keeps in-frame clones and lacks some. This table holds around 330,000 clones, roughly 90% found once. The sample consisted of PBMCs or T cells enriched from blood (not recorded which). The receptors here all came from a man aged 55 to 70 who had recovered from COVID-19.

The rearrangement links TRBV6-2 or TRBV6-3 to TRBJ2-5; maybe TRBD1 (6 bases). V was cut by 2 bases and J by 5 bases, with 15 bases left in between. The CDR3 has 15 residues. Germline CDR1 is MNHEY and CDR2 is SVGEGT. The DNA of the CDR3 is TGTGCCAGCAGTTACAGAGGTCAGGGGCACGAGACCCAGTACTTC. This encodes CASSYRGQGHETQYF.

This clone has only one observation. This chain joins TRBV6-5 and TRBJ2-7; 7 bases are a match to TRBD1. The germline V gene has CDR1 MNHEY and CDR2 SVGAGI. The CDR3 length is 13 residues. V was pared by 5 bases and J by 2 bases, with 3 bases of the junction left unmatched. In DNA form, the CDR3 reads TGTGCCAGCAGTCCAACAGGGGCCTACGAGCAGTACTTC. Encoded protein: CASSPTGAYEQYF.

This chain uses TRBV5-1 with TRBJ2-6, with D unresolved. The CDR3 extends over 16 amino acids. Trimming pared 3 bases from V and 0 bases from J, leaving 10 bases between. Germline V gene data show CDR1 as SGHRS and CDR2 as YFSETQ. The CDR3 protein is CASSSPTASGANVLTF. CDR3 DNA: TGCGCCAGCAGCTCGCCCACAGCCTCTGGGGCCAACGTCCTGACTTTC.

The rearrangement uses TRBV29-1 and TRBJ1-2; TRBD1 matches at 7 bases. This CDR3 region has 14 residues. V lost 4 bases to trimming and J lost 5 bases; unmatched junction nucleotides: 10. The V gene's germline CDR1 is SQVTM and CDR2 ANQGSEA. The CDR3 DNA is TGCAGCGTTGGCGGGGAAGGGACAGCATATGGCTACACCTTC. This translates into CSVGGEGTAYGYTF.

V usage is TRBV11-2 and J usage is TRBJ2-1; 13 nucleotides line up with TRBD2. Germline V lookup: CDR1 SGHAT, CDR2 FQNNGV. V dropped 6 bases and J dropped 7; count of bases not matched to a gene: 6. This CDR3 contains 15 residues. The CDR3 spells CASRTGTSGMNEQFF. CDR3 coding DNA: TGTGCCAGCAGGACCGGGACTAGCGGGATGAATGAGCAGTTCTTC. Looking up the rest from reference TRBV11-2 and TRBJ2-1 gives the full variable domain: EAGVAQSPRYKIIEKRQSVAFWCNPISGHATLYWYQQILGQGPKLLIQFQNNGVVDDSQLPKDRFSAERLKGVDSTLKIQPAKLEDSAVYLCASRTGTSGMNEQFFGPGTRLTVL.

The chain employs TRBV7-9 and TRBJ1-2; D is unresolved. CDR3 length: 13 residues. Trimming took off 4 bases at V and 2 bases at J, with 8 bases between the two ends. Germline CDR1 and CDR2: SEHNR and FQNEAQ (reference sequence). CDR3 protein: CASSSTSNYGYTF. DNA for the CDR3: TGTGCCAGCAGCTCGACATCAAACTATGGCTACACCTTC.

J is TRBJ2-5 and V is TRBV5-1; 8 bases line up with TRBD2. V was clipped by 3 bases and J by 5 bases; unmatched bases: 9. This CDR3 comprises 15 residues. The V gene's germline CDR1 is SGHRS and CDR2 YFSETQ. The chain's CDR3 is CASSWTGLEVETQYF. CDR3 DNA: TGCGCCAGCAGCTGGACGGGACTAGAGGTGGAGACCCAGTACTTC.

The J gene is TRBJ2-1, the V gene TRBV7-9; no definite D call. From germline, CDR1 is SEHNR and CDR2 FQNEAQ (reference sequence). The length of the CDR3 is 14 residues. Trimming took 3 bases from V and 0 from J, leaving 6 bases between them. CDR3 sequence reads: CASSLPVSYNEQFF. The CDR3 coding sequence is TGTGCCAGCAGCTTGCCGGTCTCCTACAATGAGCAGTTCTTC.

The gene calls are TRBV7-9 and TRBJ1-5, with a weak D call TRBD1 (5 bases). This CDR3 is built from 15 residues. Germline assignment: CDR1 SEHNR and CDR2 FQNEAQ (reference sequence). The V and J ends lost 2 bases and 1 base respectively, with 9 bases between them. The CDR3 DNA is TGTGCCAGCAGCTTAAATCAGGGAAGCAATCAGCCCCAGCATTTT. Residues: CASSLNQGSNQPQHF.

This clone was observed a single time. The chain recombines TRBV6-5 with TRBJ2-7, with TRBD2 matching 10 bases. J gave up 6 bases and V 4 bases, and 9 bases lay outside the gene matches. Germline V gene sequence: CDR1 MNHEY, CDR2 SVGAGI. This CDR3 has 15 residues. The CDR3 sequence is CASSWEREGLSEQYF. In DNA, the CDR3 is TGTGCCAGCAGTTGGGAGCGGGAGGGCCTCAGCGAGCAGTACTTC.